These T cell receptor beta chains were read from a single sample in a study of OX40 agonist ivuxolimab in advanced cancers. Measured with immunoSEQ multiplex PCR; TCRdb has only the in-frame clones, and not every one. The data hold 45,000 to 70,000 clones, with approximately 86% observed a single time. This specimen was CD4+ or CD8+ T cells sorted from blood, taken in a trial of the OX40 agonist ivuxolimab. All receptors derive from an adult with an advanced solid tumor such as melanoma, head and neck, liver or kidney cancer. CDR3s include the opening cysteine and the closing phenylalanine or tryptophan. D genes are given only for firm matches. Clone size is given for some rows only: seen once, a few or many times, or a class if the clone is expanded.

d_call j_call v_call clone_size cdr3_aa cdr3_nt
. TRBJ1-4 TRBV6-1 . CATRGRQANEKLFF TGTGCCACTCGGGGGCGGCAGGCTAATGAAAAACTGTTTTTT
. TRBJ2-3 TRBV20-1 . CSAPSTDTQYF TGCAGTGCTCCAAGCACAGATACGCAGTATTTT
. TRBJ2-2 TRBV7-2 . CASSLTGPSTGELFF TGTGCCAGCAGCTTAACGGGACCCAGCACCGGGGAGCTGTTTTTT
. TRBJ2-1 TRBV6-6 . CASSYHLGENEQFF TGTGCCAGCAGTTACCACCTCGGGGAAAATGAGCAGTTCTTC
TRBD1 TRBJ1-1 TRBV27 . CASYRWTGGGYTEAFF TGTGCCAGCTACCGGTGGACAGGGGGCGGGTACACTGAAGCTTTCTTT
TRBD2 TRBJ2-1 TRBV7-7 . CASSFRAGTYNEQFF TGTGCCAGCAGCTTTCGAGCGGGGACCTACAATGAGCAGTTCTTC
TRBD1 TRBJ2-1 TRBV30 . CAWSRGTRAYNEQFF TGTGCCTGGAGCAGGGGGACCCGGGCCTACAATGAGCAGTTCTTC
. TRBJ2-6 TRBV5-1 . CASSLAGAVRSGANVLTF TGCGCCAGCAGCTTGGCGGGGGCTGTACGCTCTGGGGCCAACGTCCTGACTTTC
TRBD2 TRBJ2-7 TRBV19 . CASSMGLGVYEQYF TGTGCCAGTAGTATGGGACTAGGAGTGTACGAGCAGTACTTC
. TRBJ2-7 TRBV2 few CASTWGFSYEQYF TGTGCCAGCACCTGGGGATTTTCCTACGAGCAGTACTTC
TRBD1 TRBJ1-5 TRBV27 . CASRARGAGNQPQHF TGTGCCAGTAGGGCCAGGGGGGCAGGCAATCAGCCCCAGCATTTT
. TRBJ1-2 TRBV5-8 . CASSLSNSPSSGYTF TGTGCCAGCAGCTTGTCCAACTCCCCGTCGAGTGGCTACACCTTC
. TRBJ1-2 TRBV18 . CASSPSLANYGYTF TGTGCCAGCTCACCAAGTTTGGCTAACTATGGCTACACCTTC
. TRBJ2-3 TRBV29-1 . CSVAHESTDTQYF TGCAGCGTCGCCCACGAGAGCACAGATACGCAGTATTTT
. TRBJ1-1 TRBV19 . CASSTKRIKNTEAFF TGTGCCAGTAGTACGAAAAGGATAAAGAACACTGAAGCTTTCTTT
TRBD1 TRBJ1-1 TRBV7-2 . CASSRNDRGETEAFF TGTGCCAGCAGCCGCAACGACAGGGGTGAAACTGAAGCTTTCTTT
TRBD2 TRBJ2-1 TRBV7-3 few CASSLSATSGSASSYNEQFF TGTGCCAGCAGCTTAAGCGCGACTAGCGGGAGCGCCAGCTCCTACAATGAGCAGTTCTTC
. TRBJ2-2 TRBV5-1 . CASTLHSEGKHTGELFF TGCGCCAGCACCCTGCACAGCGAGGGGAAGCACACCGGGGAGCTGTTTTTT
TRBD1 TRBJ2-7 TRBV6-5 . CASKAGQGFYEQYF TGTGCCAGCAAAGCGGGACAGGGCTTCTACGAGCAGTACTTC
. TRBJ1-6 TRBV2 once CASSRGRANSPLHF TGTGCCAGCTCCCGGGGGCGCGCTAATTCACCCCTCCACTTT
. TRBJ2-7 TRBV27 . CAKHGSDTYEQYF TGTGCCAAGCACGGGTCTGACACCTACGAGCAGTACTTC
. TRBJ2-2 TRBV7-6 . CASSSRETGELFF TGTGCCAGCAGCTCCAGGGAGACCGGGGAGCTGTTTTTT
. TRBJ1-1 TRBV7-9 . CASSLSQNTEAFF TGTGCCAGCAGCTTATCCCAGAACACTGAAGCTTTCTTT
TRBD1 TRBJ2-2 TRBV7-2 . CASRERQGMGELFF TGTGCCAGCAGAGAGAGACAGGGGATGGGGGAGCTGTTTTTT
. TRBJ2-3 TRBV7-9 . CASSLIADTQYF TGTGCCAGCAGCTTAATCGCGGATACGCAGTATTTT
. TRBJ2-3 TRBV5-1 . CASAPVVGSDTQYF TGCGCCAGCGCCCCCGTCGTCGGGTCGGATACGCAGTATTTT
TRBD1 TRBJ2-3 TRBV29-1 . CSVVSTGGKDTQYF TGCAGCGTCGTATCGACAGGGGGCAAAGATACGCAGTATTTT
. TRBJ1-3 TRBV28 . CASSLTDRAGNTIYF TGTGCCAGCAGTTTAACCGACAGAGCTGGAAACACCATATATTTT
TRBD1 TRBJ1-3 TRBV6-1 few CASSEGLGGRNTIYF TGTGCCAGCAGTGAAGGTCTAGGGGGCCGAAACACCATATATTTT
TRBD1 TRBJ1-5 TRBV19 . CASSRQGGNQPQHF TGTGCCAGTAGTCGGCAGGGGGGGAATCAGCCCCAGCATTTT
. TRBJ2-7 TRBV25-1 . CASSEYGVRIF TGTGCCAGCAGTGAATACGGGGTGCGTATCTTC
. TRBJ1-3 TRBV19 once CASIGTNSGNTIYF TGTGCCAGTATTGGGACTAACTCTGGAAACACCATATATTTT
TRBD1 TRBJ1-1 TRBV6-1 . CASSDPTGVTEAFF TGTGCCAGCAGTGACCCGACAGGGGTCACTGAAGCTTTCTTT
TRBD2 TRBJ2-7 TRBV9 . CASSVDVAGSYEQYF TGTGCCAGCAGCGTAGACGTAGCGGGCAGCTACGAGCAGTACTTC
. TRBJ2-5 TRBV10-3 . CAISDYRLETQYF TGTGCCATCAGTGATTACAGGCTGGAGACCCAGTACTTC
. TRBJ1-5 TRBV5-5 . CASSLYGQPQHF TGTGCCAGCAGCTTGTACGGTCAGCCCCAGCATTTT
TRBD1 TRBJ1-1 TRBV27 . CASTLNRGNTEAFF TGTGCCAGCACCTTAAACAGGGGCAACACTGAAGCTTTCTTT
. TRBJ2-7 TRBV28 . CASSLVGGLKVSYEQYF TGTGCCAGCAGTTTGGTCGGGGGCCTGAAGGTCTCCTACGAGCAGTACTTC
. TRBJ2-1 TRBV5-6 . CASSFLTSSYNEQFF TGTGCCAGCAGCTTCCTGACTAGCTCCTACAATGAGCAGTTCTTC
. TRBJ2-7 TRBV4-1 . CASSQSNYFSYEQYF TGCGCCAGCAGCCAGTCAAACTATTTTTCGTACGAGCAGTACTTC
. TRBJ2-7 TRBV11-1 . CASSLRRLDLDEQYF TGTGCCAGCAGCTTACGTCGACTAGACTTAGACGAGCAGTACTTC
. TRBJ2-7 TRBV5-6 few CASSDPGTFYEQYF TGTGCCAGCAGCGACCCCGGGACTTTCTACGAGCAGTACTTC
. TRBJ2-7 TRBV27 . CASSFPDGEQYF TGTGCCAGCAGTTTCCCCGACGGCGAGCAGTACTTC
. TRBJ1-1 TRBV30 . CAWMGGRVATEAFF TGTGCCTGGATGGGGGGAAGGGTAGCCACTGAAGCTTTCTTT
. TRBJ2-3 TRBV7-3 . CASSLSSTDTQYF TGTGCCAGCAGCTTAAGTAGCACAGATACGCAGTATTTT
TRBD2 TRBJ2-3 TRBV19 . CASSIVTSGSPDTQYF TGTGCCAGTAGTATAGTAACTAGCGGGAGTCCCGATACGCAGTATTTT
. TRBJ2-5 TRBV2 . CASRTSEIQETQYF TGTGCCAGCAGGACCAGCGAGATCCAAGAGACCCAGTACTTC
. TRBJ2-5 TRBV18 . CASSLSLQETQYF TGTGCCAGCTCCCTCAGCTTGCAAGAGACCCAGTACTTC
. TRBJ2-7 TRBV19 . CASSGGAAYEQYF TGTGCCAGTAGTGGCGGGGCAGCCTACGAGCAGTACTTC